This T cell receptor beta chain came from a study of control samples from healthy donors and cancer patients. Germline V gene data show CDR1 as SNHLY and CDR2 as FYNNEI. Trimming cost V 6 bases and J 4 bases, with 9 bases left between them. The CDR3 is 13 amino acids. Produced via immunoSEQ multiplex PCR; TCRdb's table is partial and in-frame only. The top ten clones hold 3.2% of a sample with approximately 150,000 clones, approximately 92% of them seen once. This clone showed up just a few times. Sequences were obtained from blood. The chain joins TRBV2 to TRBJ1-4; perhaps TRBD1 as D (5 bases). The sequence was obtained from a man aged 25-45 years in good health. The CDR3 region is CASRERGNEKLFF. In nucleotides, the CDR3 is TGTGCCAGCAGAGAGAGGGGTAATGAAAAACTGTTTTTT.